Presented here are 8 T cell receptor beta chains from one specimen sequenced in a study of T cells after posttransplantation cyclophosphamide. Data came from immunoSEQ multiplex PCR; TCRdb stores just in-frame clones and leaves some out. Sampling found tens of thousands of clones, none seen once. Input material: PBMCs. Source of these receptors: a woman aged 50 to 65 in good health and a related stem cell transplant donor.

This clone has ten or more counts. The rearrangement uses TRBV27 and TRBJ2-3, with a weak D call TRBD2 (7 bases). V was shortened by 2 bases and J by 0 bases, with 21 bases between the two germline ends. The CDR3 is made up of 19 amino acids. The germline V gene has CDR1 MNHEY and CDR2 SMNVEV (reference sequence). CDR3 sequence (DNA): TGTGCCAGCAGTTTAACACCACGCCTCGGGGGGCTCAGCACAGATACGCAGTATTTT. It translates to CASSLTPRLGGLSTDTQYF.

This clone was seen ten or more times. The J gene is TRBJ2-7, the V gene TRBV5-6; 12 positions match TRBD2. Germline V gene data show CDR1 as SGHDT and CDR2 as YYEEEE. This CDR3 has 16 amino acids. Trimming cost V 7 bases and J 4 bases; bases outside gene matches: 12. This CDR3 is CASASFSSGRGYEQYF. The CDR3 DNA reads as TGTGCCAGCGCCTCCTTCTCTAGCGGGAGGGGATACGAGCAGTACTTC.

Ten or more counts support this clone. This chain connects TRBV6-6 to TRBJ2-6; D gene unclear. Germline V CDR1 and CDR2: MNHNY, SVGAGI (reference sequence). This CDR3 comprises 16 residues. V was clipped by 0 bases and J by 4 bases, with 10 bases between them. In nucleotides, the CDR3 is TGTGCCAGCAGTTACTCGGCGGTGGTCGGGGCCAACGTCCTGACTTTC. Translation: CASSYSAVVGANVLTF.

This clone was observed a few times. J is TRBJ1-5 and V is TRBV24-1; perhaps TRBD1 as D (5 bases). Germline CDR1 KGHDR, CDR2 SFDVKD. Trimming removed 5 bases at V and 8 bases at J, with 15 bases between. This CDR3 region has 14 residues. The CDR3 DNA follows: TGTGCCACCAGTGGCGGGGGTAATACTGAGCCCCAGCATTTT. Its translation is CATSGGGNTEPQHF.

This clone came up many times. The rearrangement uses TRBV5-6 and TRBJ1-2, with D maybe TRBD1 (6 bases). From germline, CDR1 is SGHDT and CDR2 YYEEEE. The CDR3 is 15 residues long. V was trimmed by 6 bases and J by 0 bases, leaving 15 bases between them. The CDR3 region is CASNYREGANYGYTF. The DNA for the CDR3 is TGTGCCAGCAACTACAGGGAGGGAGCTAACTATGGCTACACCTTC.

This clone was detected ten times or more. As DNA, the CDR3 is TGTGCCAGCAGCCCGACCCAGGGGTATCAGCCCCAGCATTTT. Translation: CASSPTQGYQPQHF. The gene calls are TRBV12-3 or TRBV12-4 and TRBJ1-5; D is possibly TRBD1 (6 bases). V was cut by 6 bases and J by 5 bases, with 14 bases left in between. The CDR3 extends over 14 amino acids.

This clone was seen many times. The chain links TRBV5-1 to TRBJ1-1; 11 bases are a match to TRBD1. Per the germline V gene, CDR1 is SGHRS and CDR2 is YFSETQ. Trimming took 0 bases from V and 11 from J; bases not matched to a gene: 18. CDR3 length equals 18 residues. The CDR3 spells CASSLEAPSGQGGKAAFF. The CDR3 region has the DNA TGCGCCAGCAGCTTGGAGGCTCCCTCGGGACAGGGGGGGAAGGCGGCTTTCTTT.

V gene TRBV7-9 combines with J gene TRBJ1-2; the match to TRBD1 covers 8 bases. V lost 1 base and J lost 8; bases outside the gene matches: 12. The CDR3 has 16 residues. Germline CDR1 is SEHNR and CDR2 is FQNEAQ (reference sequence). The CDR3 loop reads CASSLGGLPGGRGYTF. CDR3 DNA sequence: TGTGCCAGCAGCTTAGGGGGCCTGCCAGGGGGCAGGGGCTACACCTTC.